A selection of T cell receptor beta chains follows, all from one sample in a study of OX40 agonist ivuxolimab in advanced cancers. Repertoires were generated with immunoSEQ multiplex PCR, while TCRdb's copy carries only in-frame clones and drops some. Counted here are roughly 110,000 clones, over 75% occurring once; the ten biggest clones make up 0.45% to 0.5%. The sequenced sample was CD4+ or CD8+ T cells sorted from blood, obtained in a trial of the OX40 agonist ivuxolimab. These receptors originate from an adult with an advanced solid tumor such as melanoma, head and neck, liver or kidney cancer. CDR3s include the opening cysteine and the closing phenylalanine or tryptophan. Some rows have no size entry. The others give once, few or many, or a class for an expanded clone.

TRBV4-3	NA	TRBJ2-5	CASSQLYGRNQETQYF
TRBV9	once	TRBJ1-1	CASSVGVGRQGTNTEAFF
TRBV7-9	NA	TRBJ2-2	CASSRDYTGELFF
TRBV6-5	NA	TRBJ1-6	CASSYSIPPPLHF
TRBV2	NA	TRBJ1-4	CASRQGISNEKLFF
TRBV7-2	NA	TRBJ1-4	CASSFLAATNEKLFF
TRBV19	NA	TRBJ2-7	CASTNTPGTGHYEQYF
TRBV2	NA	TRBJ1-5	CASSERGGNQPQHF
TRBV14	NA	TRBJ1-2	CASSERTGGYGYTF
TRBV5-1	NA	TRBJ1-4	CASSRTNEKLFF
TRBV7-2	NA	TRBJ2-5	CASSLGGLQETQYF
TRBV29-1	NA	TRBJ1-1	CSVERTGGNTEAFF
TRBV28	NA	TRBJ2-2	CASGEGDRGPAGELFF
TRBV7-2	NA	TRBJ1-4	CASSPPGTGVEKLFF
TRBV6-5	NA	TRBJ2-7	CATRTGGDVLEQYF
TRBV27	NA	TRBJ2-2	CASSILTGTGGARELFF
TRBV7-2	NA	TRBJ1-2	CASSPFGPSSNYGYTF
TRBV28	NA	TRBJ1-5	CASSFGDRDYQPQHF
TRBV6-6	NA	TRBJ2-5	CASSSDEIETQYF
TRBV5-1	NA	TRBJ2-7	CASSIDSSYEQYF
TRBV11-1	NA	TRBJ1-1	CASSSPGSAEAFF
TRBV11-2	NA	TRBJ2-1	CASSLAAYNEQFF
TRBV4-3	NA	TRBJ1-4	CASSQKPYGGPGEKLFF
TRBV9	NA	TRBJ2-1	CASSLQGTSNWNEQFF
TRBV6-5	NA	TRBJ1-1	CASRGASGDTEAFF
TRBV9	NA	TRBJ1-6	CASSVGGESNSPLHF
TRBV10-2	NA	TRBJ1-3	CASSAGQGNTIYF
TRBV11-1	NA	TRBJ1-1	CASSLVQGANTEAFF
TRBV10-2	NA	TRBJ2-7	CASRDRGPTYEQYF
TRBV29-1	NA	TRBJ1-1	CSADRAPEAFF
TRBV7-3	once	TRBJ1-2	CASSFSGGLNYGYTF
TRBV4-3	once	TRBJ2-4	CASSQDRGSNIQYF
TRBV28	NA	TRBJ2-5	CASSFVGFGETQYF
TRBV15	NA	TRBJ2-2	CATSRDSLAGTNTGELFF
TRBV7-2	NA	TRBJ2-3	CASSLASGGATDTQYF
TRBV25-1	NA	TRBJ1-1	CASSPPLARGVEAFF
TRBV6-1	once	TRBJ2-7	CASMRVPSYEQYF
TRBV28	NA	TRBJ1-1	CASSLPGQGEAFF
TRBV4-1	NA	TRBJ2-3	CASSPGRMVGPGDTQYF
TRBV28	once	TRBJ1-2	CASRSGTGSYGYTF
TRBV27	NA	TRBJ1-5	CASSLGQGAKQPQHF
TRBV10-3	once	TRBJ1-1	CAISEGQEQNTEAFF
TRBV7-3	NA	TRBJ2-7	CASSTGQGTAYEQYF
TRBV11-2	NA	TRBJ2-5	CASSLAPPETQYF
TRBV7-9	NA	TRBJ2-3	CASSLGQLSTDTQYF
TRBV6-5	NA	TRBJ2-5	CASSIWGRQETQYF
TRBV30	NA	TRBJ1-2	CAWEGTGDGYTF
TRBV6-5	NA	TRBJ1-1	CASRSGEGNTEAFF
TRBV30	NA	TRBJ1-1	CAWATGSNTEAFF
TRBV2	NA	TRBJ2-1	CASRQSGQGDEQFF